Given below is one T cell receptor beta chain in context. Its antigen remains unidentified. Base quality data are lacking; no much larger clone is found one base away. The method was multiplex PCR. Reads for this sample came from an Illumina HiSeq 4000. iRepertoire HTBI primers and Arm-PCR amplification of CDR3 regions were used to construct TCR beta libraries. Gel purification was performed on PCR products prior to sequencing. Turning to the authors' computational methods: Gene usage analysis of CDR3 amino acid clonotypes used the approximately 62 TRBV and fewer than 15 TRBJ segments found across samples. Filtered high-quality paired reads were merged into contigs using COPE and FqMerger. BLAST was used to align contigs to the IMGT TRBV, TRBD and TRBJ reference genes, and CDR3 was defined following IMGT. Any clonotype with a frequency above 0.1% was classified as a highly expanded clone. Shannon entropy served as the measure of repertoire diversity, while the Gini coefficient captured V-J evenness. Clonotypes shared by more than one individual were considered public. The public reads were reprocessed in TCRdb via fastp at Q25 and MiXCR, keeping in-frame beta chains. CDR3 protein sequences are deduplicated, and each keeps its most common genes and DNA. Here the V and J calls rest on TCRdb's processing, not on the authors' analysis. The sample table records 300,000 to 350,000 distinct CDR3 sequences; 15% to 20% of these occur just once. Roughly 29% of the sample belongs to the ten largest clones.

V is pruned by 4 bases and J by 5 bases, leaving 11 bases of the junction without a gene match. The CDR3 goes from the cysteine to the phenylalanine over 17 residues. Of the read, only the CDR3 DNA is kept; its 51 bases are in frame from base 1. As encoded in the germline V gene, CDR1 is LGHNA while CDR2 is YSLEER. This entry comes from a study of regulatory T cells in long-lasting Graves disease (dated by TCRdb to the early 2020s). General notes on the study: Persistent Graves' disease was defined as antithyroid drug treatment for over 5 years with persistently positive TSH receptor autoantibodies. A total of roughly 33 samples were covered by TCR sequencing, comprising around 13 persistent and 20 newly diagnosed Graves' disease patients. Patients with persistent Graves' disease were compared with patients with newly diagnosed Graves' disease using TCR sequencing and RNA sequencing of peripheral blood. Persistent Graves' disease patients in the clinical cohort had taken antithyroid drugs for roughly ten years on average. The study took place in China and was registered as a clinical trial.

Overall study results and their limits: Persistent disease showed preferential use of TRBV28, TRBJ1-2 and TRBJ2-5, whereas newly diagnosed disease favored TRBV20-1 and TRBJ2-1. Peripheral blood alone was examined, since thyroid tissue, which constituted the primary lesion, could not be accessed. More public clonotypes were shared among persistent patients (roughly 2,700) than among newly diagnosed patients (966). The authors noted that the small sample size was a limitation that may lower accuracy. Lower TCR Shannon entropy and fewer highly expanded clones were observed in persistent Graves' disease patients than in newly diagnosed patients, which suggested clonal expansion. Sequencing and analysis were limited to the TCR beta chain.

The intended sense of this specimen's time point label: persistent/refractory GD, antithyroid drugs over 5 years with positive TRAb. For both TCR sequencing and RNA sequencing, RNA was extracted from PBMCs using TRIzol. The diagnosis of Graves' disease was made according to American Thyroid Association guidelines. Recruitment of patients was carried out at an endocrinology department in Xi'an, China. Each patient gave about 10 milliliters of peripheral blood, collected in an EDTA anticoagulant tube. PBMCs were isolated by Ficoll Paque Plus density gradient separation without further T cell sorting. An Agilent 2100 Bioanalyzer and agarose gel were used to check RNA quality, and a NanoDrop 2000 was used to measure RNA concentration.

The rearrangement joined TRBV4-3 to TRBJ2-3; 11 bases in the middle match TRBD1. This clonotype was obtained from a female donor with Graves disease. Sequencing used peripheral blood mononuclear cells (PBMCs), obtained when the disease was refractory, from a patient treated with antithyroid drugs. The DNA is TGCGCCAGCAGCCCCTGGGGACAGGGGGGCGGGGAAGATACGCAGTATTTT. It encodes CASSPWGQGGGEDTQYF.